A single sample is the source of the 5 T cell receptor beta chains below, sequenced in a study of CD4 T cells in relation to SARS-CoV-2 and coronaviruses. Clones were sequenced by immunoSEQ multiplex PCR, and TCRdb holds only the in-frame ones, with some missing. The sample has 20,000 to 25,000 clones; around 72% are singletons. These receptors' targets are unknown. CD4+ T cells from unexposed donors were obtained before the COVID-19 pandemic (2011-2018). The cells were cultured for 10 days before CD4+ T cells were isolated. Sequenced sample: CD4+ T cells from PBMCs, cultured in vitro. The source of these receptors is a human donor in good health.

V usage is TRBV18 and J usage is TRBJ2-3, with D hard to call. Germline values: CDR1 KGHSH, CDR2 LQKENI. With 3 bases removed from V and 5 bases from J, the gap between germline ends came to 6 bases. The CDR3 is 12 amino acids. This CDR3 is CASSPLGDTQYF. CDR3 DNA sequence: TGTGCCAGCTCACCGTTGGGAGATACGCAGTATTTT.

The CDR3, as DNA: TGTGCCAGCAGCCAAGGGGGGAGCTCCTACAATGAGCAGTTCTTC. Encoded protein: CASSQGGSSYNEQFF. The chain has TRBV3-1 (or the pseudogene TRBV3-2) and TRBJ2-1, with D perhaps being TRBD1 or TRBD2 (5 bases each). Between the trimmed V and J ends, which lost 1 base and 0 bases, there was a span of 7 bases. Germline loops: CDR1 LGHDT, CDR2 YNNKEL (reference sequence). This CDR3 has 15 residues.

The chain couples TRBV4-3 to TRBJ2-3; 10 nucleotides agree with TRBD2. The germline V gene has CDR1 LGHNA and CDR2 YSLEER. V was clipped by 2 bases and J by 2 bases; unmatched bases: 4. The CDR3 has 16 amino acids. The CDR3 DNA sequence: TGCGCCAGCAGCCAATTAACTAGCGGGAACACAGATACGCAGTATTTT. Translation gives CASSQLTSGNTDTQYF.

CDR3 in DNA: TGTGCCAGCAGCACACCGGGACTCGTAACGGCCTACGAGCAGTACTTC. It yields the protein CASSTPGLVTAYEQYF. V gene TRBV5-5 combines with J gene TRBJ2-7; the D gene is possibly TRBD2 (6 bases). The germline V gene encodes CDR1 SGHKS and CDR2 YYEKEE (reference sequence). V lost 4 bases, J lost 2 bases, and 19 bases lay in between. The CDR3 covers 16 residues. The variable domain in full, with the rest retrieved from reference TRBV5-5 and TRBJ2-7, is DAGVTQSPTHLIKTRGQQVTLRCSPISGHKSVSWYQQVLGQGPQFIFQYYEKEERGRGNFPDRFSARQFPNYSSELNVNALLLGDSALYLCASSTPGLVTAYEQYFGPGTRLTVT.

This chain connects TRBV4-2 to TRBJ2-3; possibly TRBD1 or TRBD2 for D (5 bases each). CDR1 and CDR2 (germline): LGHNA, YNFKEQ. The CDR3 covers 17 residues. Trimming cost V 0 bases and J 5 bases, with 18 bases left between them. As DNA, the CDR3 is TGTGCCAGCAGCCAAGATGGCCGGGCTCAGAGGGGAGATACGCAGTATTTT. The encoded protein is CASSQDGRAQRGDTQYF.